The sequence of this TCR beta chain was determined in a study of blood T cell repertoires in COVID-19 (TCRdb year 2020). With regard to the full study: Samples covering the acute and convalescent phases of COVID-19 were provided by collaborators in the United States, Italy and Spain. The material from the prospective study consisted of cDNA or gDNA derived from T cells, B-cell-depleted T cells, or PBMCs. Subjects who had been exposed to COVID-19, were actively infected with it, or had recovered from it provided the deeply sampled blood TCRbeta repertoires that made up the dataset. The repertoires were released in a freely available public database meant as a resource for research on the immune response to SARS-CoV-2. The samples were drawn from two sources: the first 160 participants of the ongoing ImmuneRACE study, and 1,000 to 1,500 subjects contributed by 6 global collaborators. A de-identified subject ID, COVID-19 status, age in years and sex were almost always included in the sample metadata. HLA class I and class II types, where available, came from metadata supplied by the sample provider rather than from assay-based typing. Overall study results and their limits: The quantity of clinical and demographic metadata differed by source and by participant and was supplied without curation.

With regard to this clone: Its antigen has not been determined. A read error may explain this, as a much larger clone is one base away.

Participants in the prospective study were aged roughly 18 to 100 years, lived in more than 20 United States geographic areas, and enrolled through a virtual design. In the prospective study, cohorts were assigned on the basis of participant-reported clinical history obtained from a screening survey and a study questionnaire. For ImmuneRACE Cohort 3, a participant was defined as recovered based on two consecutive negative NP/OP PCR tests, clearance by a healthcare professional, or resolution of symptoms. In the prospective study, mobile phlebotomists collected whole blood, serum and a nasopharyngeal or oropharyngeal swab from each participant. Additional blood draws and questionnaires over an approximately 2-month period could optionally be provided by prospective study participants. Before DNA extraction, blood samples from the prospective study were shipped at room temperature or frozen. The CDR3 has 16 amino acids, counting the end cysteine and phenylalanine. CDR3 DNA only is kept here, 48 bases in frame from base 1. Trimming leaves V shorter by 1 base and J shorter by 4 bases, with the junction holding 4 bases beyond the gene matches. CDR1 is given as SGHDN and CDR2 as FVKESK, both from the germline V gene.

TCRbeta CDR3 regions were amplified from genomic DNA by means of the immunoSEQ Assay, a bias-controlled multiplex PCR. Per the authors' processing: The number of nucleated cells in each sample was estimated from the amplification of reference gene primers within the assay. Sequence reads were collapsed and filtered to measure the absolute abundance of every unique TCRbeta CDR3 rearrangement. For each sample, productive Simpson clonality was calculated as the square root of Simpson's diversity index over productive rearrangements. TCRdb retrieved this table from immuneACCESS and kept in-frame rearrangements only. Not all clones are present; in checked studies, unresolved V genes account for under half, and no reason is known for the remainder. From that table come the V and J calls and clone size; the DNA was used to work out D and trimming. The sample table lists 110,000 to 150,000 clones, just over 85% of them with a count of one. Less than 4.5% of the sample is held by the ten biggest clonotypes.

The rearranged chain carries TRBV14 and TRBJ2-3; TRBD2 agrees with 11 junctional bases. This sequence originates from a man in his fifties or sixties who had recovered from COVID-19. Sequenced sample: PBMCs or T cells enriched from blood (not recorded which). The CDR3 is CASSQVLAGGSDTQYF. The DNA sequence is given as TGTGCCAGCAGCCAAGTGCTAGCGGGGGGTTCAGATACGCAGTATTTT.